One and the same sample provided the 2 T cell receptor beta chains below, sequenced in a study of human T cells and chemical hapten exposure (dated by TCRdb to about 2021). Per the publication, the time point label means: patch test 1, 2 weeks after DPC sensitization. The meaning of the sample's treatment or condition label: therapeutic diphenylcyclopropenone sensitization with weekly scalp DPC. Library preparation was by RACE. Sequencing was performed on a NextSeq 500. In-frame beta chains were kept once TCRdb had trimmed the public reads at Q25 with fastp and called clones with MiXCR. Rows with one shared CDR3 protein collapse into an entry with the most common genes and DNA. The sample yields some 200,000 distinct CDR3 sequences; 20% to 25% were counted once. The leading ten clones occupy approximately 6.4% of the sample. This specimen consisted of whole blood, obtained in connection with sensitization to the hapten diphenylcyclopropenone (DPC). These receptor sequences come from a woman between 50 and 59 years old with alopecia areata. Some clones in this sample may be carry-over from other donors' samples.

This clonotype has more than one count but fewer than ten. The chain carries TRBV7-2 and TRBJ2-1; D tentatively reads TRBD1 or TRBD2 (5 bases each). Per the germline V gene, CDR1 is SGHTA and CDR2 is FQGNSA. V was cut by 1 base and J by 3 bases, with 13 bases left in between. The CDR3 is 16 residues long. The CDR3 region is CASSLVIGAGYNEQFF. The CDR3 coding sequence is TGTGCCAGCAGCTTAGTGATCGGGGCGGGCTACAATGAGCAGTTCTTC.

This clonotype was observed a few times. V gene TRBV19 combines with J gene TRBJ1-2; 9 bases are a match to TRBD1. The CDR3 has 12 amino acids. Germline V gene sequence: CDR1 LNHDA, CDR2 SQIVND (reference sequence). Trimming took 11 bases from V and 7 from J; bases not matched to a gene: 8. This chain's CDR3 is CASTGTGFGYTF. The CDR3 DNA reads as TGTGCCTCCACCGGGACAGGGTTTGGCTACACCTTC. The whole variable domain, remainder taken from reference TRBV19 and TRBJ1-2, is DGGITQSPKYLFRKEGQNVTLSCEQNLNHDAMYWYRQDPGQGLRLIYYSQIVNDFQKGDIAEGYSVSREKKESFPLTVTSAQKNPTAFYLCASTGTGFGYTFGSGTRLTVV.